The clone carrying this T cell receptor (beta chain) has more than one count but fewer than ten. Its antigen is currently unknown. Use of 60 Vbeta and 13 Jbeta primers characterized the PCR. Sequenced by immunoSEQ multiplex PCR; TCRdb stores in-frame clones only, minus some. The repertoire has under 200,000 clones, around 84% of them found once; the top ten carry 1.5% to 2.5%. This entry is derived from a study of cytomegalovirus exposure and HLA in healthy donors. The study's findings and limits: Among donors in an Asian-associated ancestry cluster, a later analysis reportedly found fewer N-insertions than the roughly 610-donor mean. Sequencing depth roughly uniform across donors was assumed in presence/absence analyses. Within the data, a cluster of highly shared sequence variants was likely a sequencing artifact. Follow-up analysis seemed to connect common viral pathogens with several of the most significant clusters identified.

The material sequenced was PBMCs. The sequence derives from a young man in good health and CMV-seronegative.

The CDR3 DNA sequence: TGTGCCAGCAGCCCCCGAGGCGAGGCTAATTCACCCCTCCACTTT. Amino acid sequence: CASSPRGEANSPLHF. The chain recombines TRBV13 with TRBJ1-6; D is uncertain. Germline V CDR1 and CDR2: PRHDT, FYEKMQ (reference sequence). There are 15 residues in the CDR3. Trimming left V 5 bases short and J 6 bases short, with 14 bases between.